This TCR beta chain was sequenced for a study of CD8+ T cells in alopecia areata. The sequencing template was cDNA reverse transcribed from extracted RNA. The repertoire was sequenced with immunoSEQ multiplex PCR; TCRdb's copy has only in-frame clones and lacks some. This table holds 110,000 to 150,000 clones, less than 65% found once. This clone was seen a single time. The sample consisted of CD8+ T cells sorted from blood. This TCR came from a human donor in good health.

The DNA of the CDR3 is TGTGCCAGCAGCTTAGATGGGGGGGCCCGCGATGGCATTCAGTACTTC. It is translated as CASSLDGGARDGIQYF. The V gene is TRBV7-9, the J gene TRBJ2-4, with D perhaps TRBD2 (7 bases). This CDR3 is 16 amino acids long. V gave up 1 base and J gave up 9 bases, with 19 bases separating them. CDR1 is SEHNR and CDR2 is FQNEAQ in the germline V gene (reference sequence).